This T cell receptor beta chain stems from a study of blood T cell repertoires in COVID-19. Study in general: The origin of the acute and convalescent COVID-19 samples was the United States, Italy and Spain. T cells, B-cell-depleted T cells, or PBMCs provided the cDNA or gDNA that served as material.

V lost 1 base to trimming and J lost 1 base; unmatched junction nucleotides: 0. Germline assignment: CDR1 SGHTA and CDR2 FQGNSA. The CDR3 runs to 14 residues. In the original analysis: Estimated nucleated cell counts came from reference gene primer amplification. Profiling relied on immunoSEQ multiplex PCR, and the TCRdb table lists in-frame clones only, not all of them. V, J and clone size are those of that table, while D and trimming were read from the DNA. The repertoire holds roughly 42,000 clones, with nearly 90% as singletons. The rearrangement links TRBV7-2 to TRBJ1-1; 7 bases map to TRBD1. The sequence came from a human donor in a cohort sampled during active COVID-19. The material sequenced was peripheral blood. CDR3 nucleotides: TGTGCCAGCAGCTTAGGACAGGGGAACACTGAAGCTTTCTTT. Its translation is CASSLGQGNTEAFF.